The 8 T cell receptor beta chains below all came from one sample that was sequenced in a study of tumor-infiltrating lymphocytes in primary liver carcinoma. The investigators made TCR beta cDNA from about 500 ng total RNA, using a constant-region primer. Nested multiplex PCR, run for three rounds with slightly modified ARM-PCR, yielded TCR beta libraries. In the first two PCR rounds, TRBV1-TRBV30 forward primers were paired with a C-beta reverse primer, and each round lasted around 10 cycles. MiXCR, run by TCRdb on the multiplex PCR reads, gives a single entry per CDR3 protein. Of about 54,000 distinct CDR3 sequences listed, over 65% were seen once; the top ten hold 25%. DNA and RNA were both co-extracted from around 20-30 mg of bulk tissue that had not been sorted. Sequenced sample: liver tumor tissue from sampling region 2. Indicated subset: tumor region T2, inferior pole. The origin of the receptors is a man aged 35-49 years with primary liver carcinoma and hepatitis B virus infection.

On this clonotype: The final CDR3 position lacks the conserved phenylalanine or tryptophan, pointing to a likely read error. The limits of the CDR3 on the DNA are not certain, so only TCRdb's listed CDR3 is given. The J gene is TRBJ2-1, the V gene TRBV6-1; TRBD2 reflects the table's D call only, with no check against the DNA. The V gene's germline CDR1 is MNHNS and CDR2 SASEGT. Ends included, the CDR3 has 17 residues. The CDR3 protein is CASSGGSWAGEVNGHFL.

With respect to this clonotype: A junction boundary mismatches the germline segment, possibly from a read error. The genes are TRBV4-1 and TRBJ2-3, with TRBD2 as a possible D gene (6 bases). CDR3 length: 17 residues. The V gene's germline CDR1 is MGHRA and CDR2 YSYEKL. In nucleotides, the CDR3 is TGCACCAGCAACCCGTCAATCGGCGGGAATATTGGAGATACGCAGTATTTT. It encodes CTSNPSIGGNIGDTQYF.

As concerns this clonotype: The junction departs from germline at one end; a sequencing error may be responsible. The rearrangement links TRBV6-5 to TRBJ1-1; TRBD1 might be the D (5 bases). The CDR3 consists of 14 residues. Germline lookup yields CDR1 MNHEY and CDR2 SVGAGI. DNA of the CDR3: TGTGCCAGCAGATACGGAGGGGTGAACACTGAAGTTTTCTTT. It codes for CASRYGGVNTEVFF.

The chain couples TRBV11-3 to TRBJ2-2, with D unresolved. The CDR3 has 16 amino acids. Germline CDR1 reads SGHNT; CDR2 reads YENEEA. Trimming removed 5 bases from V and 6 bases from J, with 19 bases in between. CDR3 amino acids: CASSPHWRVLPGELFF. CDR3 DNA sequence: TGTGCCAGCAGCCCACACTGGAGAGTCCTTCCCGGGGAGCTGTTTTTT.

In regard to this clonotype: A read error may explain this, as a much larger clone is one base away. V is TRBV28 and J is TRBJ2-6; D gene ambiguous. Germline lookup yields CDR1 MDHEN and CDR2 SYDVKM. The V gene lost 7 bases and the J gene lost 6 bases, with 13 bases spanning the gap. There are 14 residues in the CDR3. The CDR3 here is CASIGRPVANVLTF. Written as DNA, the CDR3 is TGTGCCAGCATTGGCAGGCCTGTGGCCAACGTCCTGACTTTC.

Remarks on this clonotype: Lacking the conserved final phenylalanine or tryptophan, this CDR3 likely reflects a read error. This rearrangement joins TRBV6-2 or TRBV6-3 to TRBJ2-7; no clear D gene. The germline CDR1 and CDR2 sequences are MNHEY and SVGEGT. This CDR3 region has 14 residues. V lost 4 bases, J lost 2 bases, and 12 bases lay in between. The CDR3 DNA sequence: TGTGCCAGCAGTTCCGGACCCGATACCTACGAGCAGTACCTC. This gives the protein CASSSGPDTYEQYL.

This rearrangement joins TRBV6-6 to TRBJ2-3; 9 positions agree with TRBD1. This CDR3 spans 16 amino acids. Germline CDR1 is MNHNY and CDR2 is SVGAGI (reference sequence). J was trimmed by 5 bases and V by 6 bases; bases with no gene match: 12. This CDR3 is CASSSPGQGTGDTQYF. CDR3 in DNA: TGTGCCAGCAGCTCCCCGGGACAGGGAACGGGAGATACGCAGTATTTT.

With respect to this clonotype: A much larger clone differs by one base, so this may be a read error. V usage is TRBV28 and J usage is TRBJ2-1; 7 positions agree with TRBD2. The CDR3 covers 14 residues. Germline CDR1 MDHEN, CDR2 SYDVKM. CDR3 DNA sequence: TGTGTCAGCAGTTTTGCGGGAGTAAGCAATGAGCAGTTCTTC. It yields the protein CVSSFAGVSNEQFF.